These 26 T cell receptor beta chains came from one sample sequenced in a study of cytotoxic CD8 clonotypes in ibrutinib-treated CLL. The data were produced by immunoSEQ multiplex PCR, yet TCRdb's version contains in-frame clones alone and is incomplete. This sample yields roughly 200,000 clones, of which around 72% are seen a single time; under 15% belongs to the top ten. The material was PBMCs, obtained after 24 months of ibrutinib treatment. Source of these receptors: a human donor with chronic lymphocytic leukemia.

The chain has TRBV4-3 and TRBJ1-1; D possibly corresponds to TRBD1 (6 bases). CDR1 and CDR2 (germline): LGHNA, YSLEER. The germline V and J ends were trimmed by 1 base and 1 base, with 10 bases remaining between them. The CDR3 is made up of 15 amino acids. The CDR3 DNA reads as TGCGCCAGCAGCCAAGCCCCGACAGGGAACACTGAAGCTTTCTTT. It specifies CASSQAPTGNTEAFF.

This chain connects TRBV5-8 to TRBJ1-2; unclear D gene. Germline assignment: CDR1 SGHTS and CDR2 YDEGEE. This CDR3 has 16 residues. V was pared by 0 bases and J by 4 bases, with 16 bases between. The CDR3 DNA follows: TGTGCCAGCAGCTTGGAAGGCAGGATCGGATCCTATGGCTACACCTTC. Encoded protein: CASSLEGRIGSYGYTF.

This clone was found a few times. The genes are TRBV29-1 and TRBJ2-6; weak D call: TRBD2 (6 bases). The CDR3 contains 16 residues. The germline V gene has CDR1 SQVTM and CDR2 ANQGSEA. V was clipped by 5 bases and J by 4 bases, with 18 bases between them. The CDR3 loop reads CSVSTLGGTGANVLTF. The CDR3 nucleotides read TGCAGCGTTTCCACCCTCGGAGGGACCGGGGCCAACGTCCTGACTTTC. The complete variable domain, with remaining parts taken from reference TRBV29-1 and TRBJ2-6, reads SAVISQKPSRDICQRGTSLTIQCQVDSQVTMMFWYRQQPGQSLTLIATANQGSEATYESGFVIDKFPISRPNLTFSTLTVSNMSPEDSSIYLCSVSTLGGTGANVLTFGAGSRLTVL.

The chain recombines TRBV11-1 with TRBJ2-1; D is possibly TRBD1 or TRBD2 (5 bases each). V lost 5 bases and J 10 bases, leaving 15 bases between the germline ends. In germline, CDR1 is SGHAT, CDR2 FQDESV (reference sequence). This CDR3 has 13 residues. CDR3 DNA sequence: TGTGCCAGCAGCCCCAGCCCGGGGCCAGAGCAGTTCTTC. Translating gives CASSPSPGPEQFF.

V gene TRBV11-2 combines with J gene TRBJ2-7; a weak D match, TRBD1 (5 bases). The V end was cut by 5 bases, the J end by 5 bases, with 16 bases between. Per the germline V gene, CDR1 is SGHAT and CDR2 is FQNNGV. The CDR3 is 14 residues long. This CDR3 reads CASSPSPGFHEQYF. In DNA form, the CDR3 reads TGTGCCAGCAGCCCGAGTCCAGGGTTCCACGAGCAGTACTTC.

The chain joins TRBV7-2 to TRBJ1-4; D call uncertain. The V gene's germline CDR1 is SGHTA and CDR2 FQGNSA. The CDR3 length is 16 residues. Trimming removed 0 bases at V and 1 base at J, with 9 bases between. This CDR3 is CASSLAGLGTNEKLFF. The CDR3 nucleotides are TGTGCCAGCAGCTTAGCAGGGTTGGGAACTAATGAAAAACTGTTTTTT.

This clone has a handful of counts. At one boundary the junction diverges from the germline segment, which might be a read error. The rearrangement uses TRBV7-7 and TRBJ1-1; D not resolved. The germline V gene encodes CDR1 SSHAT and CDR2 FNYEAQ (reference sequence). There are 13 residues in the CDR3. This chain's CDR3 is CASSLTTDTEAFF. DNA for the CDR3: TGTGCTAGCAGCTTAACAACGGACACTGAAGCTTTCTTT.

This clone was recorded once. The chain has TRBV4-3 and TRBJ2-7, with 13 nucleotides matching TRBD2. The CDR3 is 16 amino acids. V trimming: 4 bases; J trimming: 2 bases; junction bases outside the gene matches: 5. Germline CDR1 and CDR2: LGHNA and YSLEER. CDR3 DNA: TGCGCCAGCAGCCCACAACTAGCGGGAGGGCCCTACGAGCAGTACTTC. Translation: CASSPQLAGGPYEQYF.

The rearrangement links TRBV2 to TRBJ2-1, with D hard to call. V lost 2 bases to trimming and J lost 3 bases, with 14 bases between them. Looked up from germline, CDR1 is SNHLY and CDR2 is FYNNEI. CDR3 length equals 16 residues. For the CDR3, the DNA is TGTGCCAGCAGTGAACCCCCTAGATATCTCTACAATGAGCAGTTCTTC. Protein product: CASSEPPRYLYNEQFF.

Only a few counts were recorded for this clone. The V and J genes are TRBV10-1 and TRBJ2-1; 12 nucleotides align to TRBD1. The CDR3 runs 16 residues. Per germline, CDR1 WNHNN and CDR2 SYGVQD (reference sequence). V trimming: 4 bases; J trimming: 7 bases; junction bases outside the gene matches: 8. This chain's CDR3 is CASSVLGTGGENEQFF. CDR3 in DNA: TGCGCCAGCAGTGTGTTAGGGACAGGGGGCGAGAATGAGCAGTTCTTC.

This clone was counted at least ten times. The gene calls are TRBV7-9 and TRBJ1-1; D unclear. The V gene lost 1 base and the J gene lost 1 base, with 1 base spanning the gap. The CDR3 covers 12 residues. CDR1 is SEHNR, CDR2 FQNEAQ, per germline (reference sequence). The CDR3 nucleotides are TGTGCCAGCAGCTTAGAGAACACTGAAGCTTTCTTT. Protein: CASSLENTEAFF.

The V and J genes are TRBV4-3 and TRBJ2-7, with 9 nucleotides matching TRBD2. Germline lookup yields CDR1 LGHNA and CDR2 YSLEER. The CDR3 is 15 residues long. V dropped 0 bases and J dropped 6; count of bases not matched to a gene: 6. The CDR3 DNA reads TGCGCCAGCAGCCAAGACTTTGCGGGAGGGCGCGAGCAGTACTTC. Amino acids: CASSQDFAGGREQYF.

This clone was detected only a few times. The rearrangement joins TRBV5-1 to TRBJ2-7; tentative D call: TRBD2 (5 bases). The CDR3 has 12 amino acids. Germline V gene sequence: CDR1 SGHRS, CDR2 YFSETQ. The V and J ends lost 3 bases and 3 bases respectively, with 7 bases between them. The chain's CDR3 is CASSSRGYEQYF. CDR3 bases: TGCGCCAGCAGCTCCCGGGGCTACGAGCAGTACTTC.

The chain carries TRBV28 and TRBJ2-3; D uncertain. CDR1 and CDR2 from the germline V gene are MDHEN and SYDVKM. V dropped 3 bases and J dropped 2 bases, with 24 bases sitting between them. The length of the CDR3 is 19 residues. The CDR3 DNA follows: TGTGCCAGCAGTTTTCCCCCCCCTCCACTTACCTCGCACACAGATACGCAGTATTTT. As protein: CASSFPPPPLTSHTDTQYF.

The DNA of the CDR3 is TGTGCCAGCAGCCGTCGACAGGGAATCCAAGGGAGCTACACCTTC. This translates into CASSRRQGIQGSYTF. The gene calls are TRBV5-4 and TRBJ1-2; 7 nucleotides match TRBD1. Germline V gene lookup returns CDR1 SGHNT and CDR2 YYREEE (reference sequence). The V gene end was trimmed by 4 bases and the J gene end by 9 bases; junction bases not matched to a gene: 15. There are 15 residues in the CDR3.

In its sample, this clone was seen once. CDR3 residues: CASSRGEETQYF. Here the CDR3 DNA reads TGTGCCAGCAGCCGTGGGGAAGAGACCCAGTACTTC. This chain links TRBV5-6 with TRBJ2-5; D not resolved. V was cut by 4 bases and J by 3 bases, with 7 bases left in between. The CDR3 length is 12 residues. CDR1 and CDR2 (germline): SGHDT, YYEEEE.

This clone has a single count. This chain connects TRBV4-3 to TRBJ2-7, with D perhaps TRBD2 (6 bases). The CDR3 runs 17 residues. V shed 1 base and J shed 0 bases, with 16 bases lying between them. Germline CDR1 LGHNA, CDR2 YSLEER. The CDR3 protein is CASSQALPGGGSYEQYF. The CDR3 DNA reads TGCGCCAGCAGCCAAGCCTTACCCGGGGGAGGCTCCTACGAGCAGTACTTC.

Here the CDR3 DNA reads TGCGCCAGCAGCCCGGGACAGGGGAGCAATCAGCCCCAGCATTTT. Protein sequence: CASSPGQGSNQPQHF. V gene TRBV5-1 combines with J gene TRBJ1-5, with 10 bases matching TRBD1. Trimming at V came to 4 bases and at J to 1 base, leaving 2 bases not matched to a gene. CDR3 size: 15 residues. Germline V gives CDR1 SGHRS, CDR2 YFSETQ.

The chain couples TRBV28 to TRBJ2-6; 13 nucleotides match TRBD2. CDR1 is MDHEN, CDR2 SYDVKM, per germline. V was pared by 5 bases and J by 2 bases, with 3 bases of the junction left unmatched. The CDR3 spans 17 residues. The chain's CDR3 is CASSGLAGEAGANVLTF. The CDR3 DNA reads as TGTGCCAGCAGTGGACTAGCGGGAGAGGCTGGGGCCAACGTCCTGACTTTC. Supplemented by reference TRBV28 and TRBJ2-6, the full variable domain reads DVKVTQSSRYLVKRTGEKVFLECVQDMDHENMFWYRQDPGLGLRLIYFSYDVKMKEKGDIPEGYSVSREKKERFSLILESASTNQTSMYLCASSGLAGEAGANVLTFGAGSRLTVL.

The CDR3 region has the DNA TGTGCCAGCAGCTTTGACAGGGGGTTGTCAGAGACCCAGTACTTC. Its protein is CASSFDRGLSETQYF. V usage is TRBV7-9 and J usage is TRBJ2-5; 9 nucleotides match TRBD1. The CDR3 has 15 residues. From germline, CDR1 is SEHNR and CDR2 FQNEAQ (reference sequence). The ends lost 3 bases at V and 4 bases at J; junction bases unmatched: 6.

J is TRBJ2-1 and V is TRBV19; 9 bases fit TRBD2. V trimming: 5 bases; J trimming: 4 bases; junction bases outside the gene matches: 9. The CDR3 covers 16 residues. Germline V gene data show CDR1 as LNHDA and CDR2 as SQIVND (reference sequence). This chain's CDR3 is CASSSIAGAGYNEQFF. CDR3 nucleotide sequence: TGTGCCAGTAGTTCGATAGCGGGAGCAGGTTACAATGAGCAGTTCTTC. The full variable domain, with the rest looked up from reference TRBV19 and TRBJ2-1, is DGGITQSPKYLFRKEGQNVTLSCEQNLNHDAMYWYRQDPGQGLRLIYYSQIVNDFQKGDIAEGYSVSREKKESFPLTVTSAQKNPTAFYLCASSSIAGAGYNEQFFGPGTRLTVL.

The genes are TRBV7-6 and TRBJ1-2; 10 bases match TRBD1. The germline gives CDR1 SGHVS, CDR2 FNYEAQ. V lost 5 bases and J lost 7; bases outside the gene matches: 7. The CDR3 runs to 14 residues. This CDR3 reads CASSVAGQGFGYTF. CDR3 nucleotide sequence: TGTGCCAGCAGCGTCGCGGGACAGGGGTTTGGCTACACCTTC. Full variable domain (remainder filled in from reference TRBV7-6 and TRBJ1-2): GAGVSQSPRYKVTKRGQDVALRCDPISGHVSLYWYRQALGQGPEFLTYFNYEAQQDKSGLPNDRFSAERPEGSISTLTIQRTEQRDSAMYRCASSVAGQGFGYTFGSGTRLTVV.

This chain links TRBV11-2 with TRBJ2-1; 11 bases are a match to TRBD2. The CDR3 runs 15 residues. V trimming: 5 bases; J trimming: 2 bases; junction bases outside the gene matches: 2. The germline CDR1 and CDR2 sequences are SGHAT and FQNNGV. CDR3 region: CASSTTSGAYNEQFF. The CDR3 DNA reads as TGTGCCAGCAGCACGACTAGCGGGGCCTACAATGAGCAGTTCTTC.

This clone was seen once. The chain couples TRBV19 to TRBJ2-3; 7 bases align to TRBD2. The J segment lost 0 bases and the V segment lost 7 bases, leaving 10 bases of the junction unmatched. Germline lookup yields CDR1 LNHDA and CDR2 SQIVND (reference sequence). The CDR3 loop spans 16 amino acids. DNA for the CDR3: TGTGCCAGTAATTCCCGACTAGCACCTAGCACAGATACGCAGTATTTT. Its translation: CASNSRLAPSTDTQYF. Based on the CDR3 plus reference TRBV19 and TRBJ2-3, the full variable domain is DGGITQSPKYLFRKEGQNVTLSCEQNLNHDAMYWYRQDPGQGLRLIYYSQIVNDFQKGDIAEGYSVSREKKESFPLTVTSAQKNPTAFYLCASNSRLAPSTDTQYFGPGTRLTVL.

The chain links TRBV9 to TRBJ2-1, with D maybe TRBD2 (7 bases). Trimming cost V 7 bases and J 8 bases, with 22 bases left between them. The CDR3 loop spans 15 amino acids. Germline V gives CDR1 SGDLS, CDR2 YYNGEE. In nucleotides, the CDR3 is TGTGCCAGCTCCCCAGGGGCGGGAGCTCACCATGAGCAGTTCTTC. Translating gives CASSPGAGAHHEQFF.

The rearrangement uses TRBV12-5 and TRBJ2-2, with D possibly being TRBD1 or TRBD2 (5 bases each). Germline V gene data show CDR1 as LGHNT and CDR2 as FRNRAP. The CDR3 sequence is 16 residues long. Trimming took off 7 bases at V and 9 bases at J, with 24 bases between the two ends. The CDR3 spells CASAPRGWEDTRELFF. The CDR3, as DNA: TGTGCTAGTGCCCCACGGGGCTGGGAAGACACGCGGGAGCTGTTTTTT.